The 21 T cell receptor beta chains presented below share a single source sample, sequenced in a study of shared clonotypes between healthy human individuals. Generated by immunoSEQ multiplex PCR, the TCRdb table keeps only in-frame clones and is missing some. This sample yields fewer than 350,000 clones, of which around 86% are seen a single time; around 15% belongs to the top ten. Sequencing used memory CD8+ T cells sorted from blood. Subset here: CD45RO+ cells pooled with CCR7-negative TemRA cells. The receptor source for this set is a man aged 18-30 years in good health.

This chain links TRBV7-6 with TRBJ2-2; weak D call: TRBD2 (5 bases). The V end lost 3 bases, the J end lost 13 bases, and 12 bases lay between the germline ends. This CDR3 is built from 12 residues. From germline, CDR1 is SGHVS and CDR2 FNYEAQ. The CDR3 loop is CASSLGSSRLFF. CDR3 bases: TGTGCCAGCAGCTTGGGGAGCAGTAGGCTGTTTTTT.

The chain has TRBV4-3 and TRBJ2-1; no definite D call. Trimming cost V 3 bases and J 1 base, with 10 bases left between them. CDR1 is LGHNA, CDR2 YSLEER, per germline. The CDR3 runs 15 residues. CDR3 residues: CASSHRVLSYNEQFF. In DNA, the CDR3 is TGCGCCAGCAGCCACAGAGTACTTTCCTACAATGAGCAGTTCTTC.

The rearrangement uses TRBV6-5 and TRBJ2-5; TRBD2 might be the D (6 bases). The CDR3 contains 14 residues. V was clipped by 5 bases and J by 3 bases, with 13 bases between them. CDR1 is MNHEY and CDR2 is SVGAGI in the germline V gene. The CDR3 DNA follows: TGTGCCAGCAGTCTTTACTCGGGGGAAGAGACCCAGTACTTC. Translating gives CASSLYSGEETQYF.

The rearrangement uses TRBV4-3 and TRBJ2-1; 10 bases fit TRBD2. CDR1 and CDR2 (germline): LGHNA, YSLEER. After removal of 5 bases from V and 2 bases from J, the junction contained 6 bases not matched to a gene. The CDR3 loop spans 16 amino acids. CDR3 in DNA: TGCGCCAGCAGCTCCAAGCGGGAGGGTACCTACAATGAGCAGTTCTTC. Its translation is CASSSKREGTYNEQFF.

V usage is TRBV6-5 and J usage is TRBJ1-2; 8 positions agree with TRBD1. CDR3 length equals 14 residues. Germline assignment: CDR1 MNHEY and CDR2 SVGAGI. The V and J ends lost 6 bases and 6 bases, in that order; junction bases with no gene match: 9. The CDR3 sequence: CASRSSGGEDGYTF. The CDR3 bases are TGTGCCAGCAGGTCCTCAGGGGGCGAGGATGGCTACACCTTC.

This clone came up a few times. The chain joins TRBV6-5 to TRBJ2-7; no reliable D call. The length of the CDR3 is 14 residues. V lost 0 bases and J 3 bases, leaving 9 bases between the germline ends. The germline V gene has CDR1 MNHEY and CDR2 SVGAGI. CDR3 in DNA: TGTGCCAGCAGTTACTCCGACGGAGACTACGAGCAGTACTTC. Translation gives CASSYSDGDYEQYF.

The V call is TRBV29-1, the J call TRBJ2-3; 10 bases are shared with TRBD2. Germline CDR1 and CDR2: SQVTM and ANQGSEA. V was pared by 3 bases and J by 4 bases, with 7 bases of the junction left unmatched. CDR3 size: 15 residues. CDR3 DNA sequence: TGCAGCGTTGATCCGGGACTAGCGCCCGCAGATACGCAGTATTTT. The encoded protein is CSVDPGLAPADTQYF.

This rearrangement joins TRBV7-9 to TRBJ1-4, with D unresolved. Germline V gives CDR1 SEHNR, CDR2 FQNEAQ (reference sequence). The germline V and J ends were trimmed by 1 base and 6 bases, with 9 bases remaining between them. This CDR3 has 14 amino acids. The CDR3 spells CASSLGGSHEKLFF. In DNA form, the CDR3 reads TGTGCCAGCAGCTTAGGGGGTAGCCATGAAAAACTGTTTTTT.

This clone occurred once. The chain links TRBV9 to TRBJ2-1; D is ambiguous. Trimming cost V 2 bases and J 4 bases, with 13 bases left between them. The CDR3 totals 15 residues. Per the germline V gene, CDR1 is SGDLS and CDR2 is YYNGEE. In DNA form, the CDR3 reads TGTGCCAGCAGCGTCAACCGAGAGTGGTACAATGAGCAGTTCTTC. Its protein product is CASSVNREWYNEQFF.

V and J are TRBV12-5 and TRBJ1-1; 8 bases map to TRBD1. Trimming at V came to 3 bases and at J to 7 bases, leaving 1 base not matched to a gene. The length of the CDR3 is 12 residues. Per germline, CDR1 LGHNT and CDR2 FRNRAP. The CDR3 region has the DNA TGTGCTAGTGGTTTCGGGACAGGTGAAGCTTTCTTT. Translating gives CASGFGTGEAFF. Using reference TRBV12-5 and TRBJ1-1 for the parts outside the CDR3, the full variable domain is DARVTQTPRHKVTEMGQEVTMRCQPILGHNTVFWYRQTMMQGLELLAYFRNRAPLDDSGMPKDRFSAEMPDATLATLKIQPSEPRDSAVYFCASGFGTGEAFFGQGTRLTVV.

The rearrangement links TRBV21-1 to TRBJ2-7. TRBV21-1 counts as a pseudogene. CDR3 length equals 14 residues. This CDR3 is CASSFTAVSYEQYF. The CDR3 DNA follows: TGTGCCAGCAGCTTTACCGCCGTTTCCTACGAGCAGTACTTC.

This rearrangement joins TRBV27 to TRBJ2-5, with D possibly matching TRBD2 (5 bases). The CDR3 contains 14 residues. Per germline, CDR1 MNHEY and CDR2 SMNVEV (reference sequence). Trimming stripped 6 bases from V and 7 bases from J, with 18 bases between. CDR3 coding DNA: TGTGCCAGCAGCCCTAGCCGGTGGATGTGGACCCAGTACTTC. Encoded protein: CASSPSRWMWTQYF.

The chain is built from TRBV19 and TRBJ2-5; a possible D gene is TRBD2 (6 bases). The CDR3 spans 13 residues. Germline V gene lookup returns CDR1 LNHDA and CDR2 SQIVND (reference sequence). Between the trimmed V and J ends, which lost 3 bases and 3 bases, there was a span of 8 bases. The CDR3 DNA follows: TGTGCCAGTAGTATTGTAGCGGAAGAGACCCAGTACTTC. As protein: CASSIVAEETQYF.

This clone appeared once. CDR3 sequence reads: CASSSRLGLAFYEQYF. The CDR3 bases are TGTGCCAGCAGCTCTCGGTTAGGACTAGCATTCTACGAGCAGTACTTC. The gene calls are TRBV14 and TRBJ2-7, with 8 bases that match TRBD2. Per the germline V gene, CDR1 is SGHDN and CDR2 is FVKESK. The length of the CDR3 is 16 residues. The V segment lost 5 bases and the J segment 3 bases; nucleotides outside the gene matches: 12.

A remark on this clone: At the DNA level, this CDR3 is encoded by other sequences in the same sample as well. The J gene is TRBJ2-7, the V gene TRBV27, with 8 bases that match TRBD2. The CDR3 is 13 amino acids. Per the germline V gene, CDR1 is MNHEY and CDR2 is SMNVEV (reference sequence). V lost 5 bases, J lost 1 base, and 1 base stayed unmatched. CDR3 coding DNA: TGTGCCAGCAGTAGCGGGAGTTCCTACGAGCAGTACTTC. It translates to CASSSGSSYEQYF.

This chain uses TRBV27 with TRBJ2-1; 10 positions match TRBD2. Losses at the gene ends were 7 bases for V and 7 bases for J; bases not matched to a gene: 10. CDR3 length: 15 residues. Germline loops: CDR1 MNHEY, CDR2 SMNVEV (reference sequence). The CDR3 protein is CASTPLAGLRNEQFF. In nucleotides, the CDR3 is TGTGCCAGCACCCCACTAGCGGGACTAAGGAATGAGCAGTTCTTC.

The chain couples TRBV5-6 to TRBJ2-7, with D maybe TRBD2 (6 bases). Germline lookup yields CDR1 SGHDT and CDR2 YYEEEE. Trimming took 1 base from V and 0 from J, leaving 8 bases between them. This CDR3 is built from 14 residues. The CDR3 loop is CASSLRDSSYEQYF. The CDR3 DNA reads as TGTGCCAGCAGCTTGCGGGACTCCTCCTACGAGCAGTACTTC.

The J gene is TRBJ1-1, the V gene TRBV5-1; no clear D. This CDR3 has 13 residues. The V end lost 0 bases, the J end lost 5 bases, and 8 bases lay between the germline ends. From germline, CDR1 is SGHRS and CDR2 YFSETQ. The CDR3 coding sequence is TGCGCCAGCAGCTTGGAAGTGGTTACTGAAGCTTTCTTT. It codes for CASSLEVVTEAFF. Supplemented by reference TRBV5-1 and TRBJ1-1, the full variable domain reads KAGVTQTPRYLIKTRGQQVTLSCSPISGHRSVSWYQQTPGQGLQFLFEYFSETQRNKGNFPGRFSGRQFSNSRSEMNVSTLELGDSALYLCASSLEVVTEAFFGQGTRLTVV.

The chain combines TRBV28 with TRBJ1-2; weak D call: TRBD1 (5 bases). In germline, CDR1 is MDHEN, CDR2 SYDVKM. The CDR3 is 13 amino acids. The ends were cut back, 6 bases at V and 4 bases at J, with 12 bases in the middle. In nucleotides, the CDR3 is TGTGCCAGCAGCACCCGACAGTCCTATGGCTACACCTTC. Encoded protein: CASSTRQSYGYTF.

The V call is TRBV29-1, the J call TRBJ2-6; the D gene is possibly TRBD1 (6 bases). Germline CDR1 and CDR2: SQVTM and ANQGSEA. V was clipped by 4 bases and J by 0 bases, with 10 bases between them. The CDR3 runs to 15 residues. CDR3 DNA: TGCAGCGTTGGGGGGCAGGGCTCTGGGGCCAACGTCCTGACTTTC. This gives the protein CSVGGQGSGANVLTF.

This clone was counted many times. The chain uses TRBV7-2 and TRBJ1-3; D perhaps matches TRBD1 (5 bases). V lost 8 bases and J lost 7, with 15 bases in between. CDR3 length: 13 amino acids. Looked up from germline, CDR1 is SGHTA and CDR2 is FQGNSA. CDR3 region: CASLVGTINTIYF. The CDR3 nucleotides read TGTGCCAGCCTAGTCGGGACGATTAACACCATATATTTT.